This is a list of T cell receptor beta chains from one sample in a study of blood T cell repertoires in COVID-19. TCRdb keeps only in-frame clones here, not all; method: immunoSEQ multiplex PCR. The sample shows 98,000 or so clones, 85% to 90% of them seen only once. The sample taken for sequencing was peripheral blood. All receptors derive from a man over 45 with acute or convalescent COVID-19. The CDR3 runs from the conserved cysteine through the conserved F or W. A D gene is named only where the DNA matches it firmly. Expanded clones are given a class, and other clones once, few, many or no size at all.

v_gene	j_gene	abundance	d_gene	CDR3nt	CDR3aa
TRBV7-9	TRBJ2-1	NA	TRBD2	TGTGCCAGCAGCCTCCGCTCCCTAGCGGGAGGCAATGAGCAGTTCTTC	CASSLRSLAGGNEQFF
TRBV19	TRBJ2-1	NA	TRBD2	TGTGCCAGTAGTAGGAGAGCGGGAGGGGGCAATGAGCAGTTCTTC	CASSRRAGGGNEQFF
TRBV6-4	TRBJ2-3	NA	TRBD2	TGTGCCGAACCGGGACTAGCGGCCTCTAGCACAGATACGCAGTATTTT	CAEPGLAASSTDTQYF
TRBV10-2	TRBJ2-2	NA	NA	TGCGCCAGCAGAGCCGGGGTTGAGCTGTTTTTT	CASRAGVELFF
TRBV10-2	TRBJ1-1	NA	TRBD1	TGCGCCAGCAGTGACCGCGACAGGGGAGGTACTGAAGCTTTCTTT	CASSDRDRGGTEAFF
TRBV3-1/TRBV3-2	TRBJ1-6	NA	NA	TGTGCCAGCAGCCCCCGGGGAGGGTTTGGTTCACCCCTCCACTTT	CASSPRGGFGSPLHF
TRBV27	TRBJ2-2	NA	TRBD2	TGTGCCAGCAGTTTAGGGCGGGGGGCTCGGAACACCGGGGAGCTGTTTTTT	CASSLGRGARNTGELFF
TRBV3-1/TRBV3-2	TRBJ2-2	few	TRBD2	TGTGCCAGCAGCCGGGGACTAGCGGGAGGAAACACCGGGGAGCTGTTTTTT	CASSRGLAGGNTGELFF
TRBV6-2/TRBV6-3	TRBJ2-5	NA	NA	TGTGCCAGCAGTTACCCCGGGGGATGGGAAGAGACCCAGTACTTC	CASSYPGGWEETQYF
TRBV7-9	TRBJ1-2	few	NA	TGTGCCAGCAGCCAAGGACTGGGCTATGGCTACACCTTC	CASSQGLGYGYTF
TRBV7-9	TRBJ2-1	NA	NA	TGTGCCAGCAGCTTAAGGCGCTTTCCCCAGGGTGAGCAGTTCTTC	CASSLRRFPQGEQFF
TRBV5-4	TRBJ2-5	NA	TRBD2	TGTGCCAGCAGCCTAGCCGGACTAGCGGGAGGGCCCCGAGAGACCCAGTACTTC	CASSLAGLAGGPRETQYF
TRBV11-2	TRBJ2-1	NA	TRBD2	TGTGCCAGCAGCTTAGTAGGCGGACTAGCGAATTACAATGAGCAGTTCTTC	CASSLVGGLANYNEQFF
TRBV19	TRBJ2-7	NA	TRBD1	TGTGCCAGTAGTATTATGACAGGGGTGCACGAGCAGTACTTC	CASSIMTGVHEQYF
TRBV2	TRBJ2-7	NA	NA	TGTGCCAGCAGTGAAGGAGGCGAGCAGTACTTC	CASSEGGEQYF
TRBV27	TRBJ2-5	NA	NA	TGTGCCAGCAGCCCGAGGGTTTCTAAAGTAGAGACCCAGTACTTC	CASSPRVSKVETQYF
TRBV10-3	TRBJ1-2	NA	NA	TGTGCCATCAGTGAGGAGGTACAGGCCCTGAGGGGCTACACCTTC	CAISEEVQALRGYTF
TRBV19	TRBJ1-2	NA	NA	TGTGCCAGACCAGGAAAGACCACCTTC	CARPGKTTF
TRBV11-2	TRBJ2-7	NA	NA	TGTGCCAGCAGCCAAGGGAGGAGTTTCTCCGAGCAGTACTTC	CASSQGRSFSEQYF
TRBV24-1	TRBJ2-3	NA	TRBD2	TGTGCCACCAGTGATTGGAGAGCGGGAGTGGGAGATACGCAGTATTTT	CATSDWRAGVGDTQYF
TRBV5-1	TRBJ2-1	NA	NA	TGCGCCAGCACAGTAGGGGACATTTACAATGAGCAGTTCTTC	CASTVGDIYNEQFF
TRBV7-8	TRBJ2-1	NA	NA	TGTGCCAGCAGCTTACAGGTGTTGGCTACCTACAATGAGCAGTTCTTC	CASSLQVLATYNEQFF
TRBV27	TRBJ2-5	once	TRBD2	TGTGCCAGCAGTTCACTAGCGGCTAAAGAGACCCAGTACTTC	CASSSLAAKETQYF
TRBV9	TRBJ1-2	NA	TRBD1	TGTGCCAGCAGCGCCGGACAGGCCGATGGCTACACCTTC	CASSAGQADGYTF
TRBV21-1	TRBJ2-3	NA	NA	TGTGCCAGCAGCAAAAGGGGACTAGCGGAAAACACAGATACGCAGTATTTT	CASSKRGLAENTDTQYF
TRBV5-1	TRBJ2-1	NA	NA	TGCGCCAGCAGCTTGGAGTCAGGGCAGTACAATGAGCAGTTCTTC	CASSLESGQYNEQFF
TRBV2	TRBJ2-1	few	NA	TGTGCCAGACAGGGCGCGCAGTTCTTC	CARQGAQFF
TRBV10-3	TRBJ1-1	few	NA	TGTGCCATCAGTGAGTCAGGGAGAGAAACTGAAGCTTTCTTT	CAISESGRETEAFF
TRBV11-2	TRBJ2-7	many	NA	TGTGCCAGCAGCTTAGTCGGTGATAGGGGACACCTTATCGAGCAGTACTTC	CASSLVGDRGHLIEQYF
TRBV4-1	TRBJ2-7	NA	NA	TGCGCCAGCAGCCTGGGGGGGCAGGGCCTCTCCTACGAGCAGTACTTC	CASSLGGQGLSYEQYF
TRBV30	TRBJ1-2	few	NA	TGTGCCTGGAGCGAAAGCGCAGGGTGGGGAGGCTACACCTTC	CAWSESAGWGGYTF
TRBV12-5	TRBJ2-3	NA	TRBD1	TGTGCTAGTGGTTTCTCTCGGGACAGAATAACAGATACGCAGTATTTT	CASGFSRDRITDTQYF